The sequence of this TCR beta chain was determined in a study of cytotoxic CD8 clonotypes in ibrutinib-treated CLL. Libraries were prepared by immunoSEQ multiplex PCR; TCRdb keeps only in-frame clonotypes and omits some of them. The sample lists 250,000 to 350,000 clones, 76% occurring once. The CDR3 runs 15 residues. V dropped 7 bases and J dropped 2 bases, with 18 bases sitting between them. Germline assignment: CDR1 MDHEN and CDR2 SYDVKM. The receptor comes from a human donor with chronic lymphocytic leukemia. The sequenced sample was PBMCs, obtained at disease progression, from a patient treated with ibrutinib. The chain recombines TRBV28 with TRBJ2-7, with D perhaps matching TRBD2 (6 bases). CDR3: CASTVRDRETYEQYF. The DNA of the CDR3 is TGTGCCAGCACCGTTAGGGACCGGGAGACCTACGAGCAGTACTTC.